These T cell receptor beta chains were read from a single sample in a study of blood T cell repertoires in COVID-19. Profiling relied on immunoSEQ multiplex PCR, and the TCRdb table lists in-frame clones only, not all of them. The table has approximately 130,000 clones, roughly 87% seen once. The material sequenced was PBMCs or T cells enriched from blood (not recorded which). The source of these receptors is a man under 40 who had recovered from COVID-19. CDR3s include the opening cysteine and the closing phenylalanine or tryptophan. D genes are given only for firm matches. Not every row has a clone size; where given, it reads once, few, many or a size class.

V: TRBV6-5; D: TRBD2; size: .; J: TRBJ2-5; CDR3: CASTSGGAKETQYF; DNA: TGTGCCAGCACTAGCGGGGGGGCAAAAGAGACCCAGTACTTC
V: TRBV5-5; D: .; size: .; J: TRBJ2-2; CDR3: CASSLAQGANTGELFF; DNA: TGTGCCAGCAGCTTGGCACAGGGAGCGAACACCGGGGAGCTGTTTTTT
V: TRBV9; D: TRBD1; size: few; J: TRBJ1-2; CDR3: CASSVGWTGGYYGYTF; DNA: TGTGCCAGCAGCGTAGGGTGGACAGGGGGCTACTATGGCTACACCTTC
V: TRBV3-1/TRBV3-2; D: TRBD2; size: .; J: TRBJ2-1; CDR3: CASSPRLAGGHYNEQFF; DNA: TGTGCCAGCAGCCCGAGACTAGCGGGGGGGCACTACAATGAGCAGTTCTTC
V: TRBV6-5; D: TRBD1; size: .; J: TRBJ1-2; CDR3: CASSTTGTAYGYTF; DNA: TGTGCCAGCAGCACCACGGGGACAGCCTATGGCTACACCTTC
V: TRBV19; D: TRBD1; size: .; J: TRBJ2-2; CDR3: CASQSRTGNTGELFF; DNA: TGTGCCAGTCAGTCGAGGACAGGAAACACCGGGGAGCTGTTTTTT
V: TRBV27; D: .; size: .; J: TRBJ2-1; CDR3: CASSLSTGNSYNEQFF; DNA: TGTGCCAGCAGTTTATCCACGGGAAATTCCTACAATGAGCAGTTCTTC
V: TRBV30; D: TRBD1; size: .; J: TRBJ1-6; CDR3: CAWSPGTGISPLHF; DNA: TGTGCCTGGAGTCCCGGGACAGGGATATCACCCCTCCACTTT
V: TRBV4-1; D: TRBD1; size: many; J: TRBJ2-7; CDR3: CASSQEGGTGREQYF; DNA: TGCGCCAGCAGCCAAGAGGGTGGGACAGGTCGCGAGCAGTACTTC
V: TRBV5-1; D: TRBD2; size: once; J: TRBJ2-5; CDR3: CASSPAGLAGVETQYF; DNA: TGCGCCAGCAGCCCCGCCGGACTAGCAGGGGTGGAGACCCAGTACTTC
V: TRBV7-7; D: TRBD1; size: .; J: TRBJ2-7; CDR3: CASSLDRDRKTYEQYF; DNA: TGTGCCAGCAGCTTAGACCGGGACAGAAAGACCTACGAGCAGTACTTC
V: TRBV5-6; D: TRBD1; size: .; J: TRBJ2-7; CDR3: CASSSGGFWDRGSHEQYF; DNA: TGTGCCAGCAGCTCTGGCGGATTCTGGGACAGGGGGTCCCACGAGCAGTACTTC
V: TRBV5-4; D: .; size: .; J: TRBJ2-3; CDR3: CASSSGTNPNTDTQYF; DNA: TGTGCCAGCAGCAGTGGGACAAACCCTAATACAGATACGCAGTATTTT
V: TRBV25-1; D: .; size: .; J: TRBJ1-4; CDR3: CASSERRQRTTNEKLFF; DNA: TGTGCCAGCAGTGAACGGCGTCAGCGAACAACTAATGAAAAACTGTTTTTT
V: TRBV27; D: .; size: .; J: TRBJ1-4; CDR3: CASSLDARATNEKLFF; DNA: TGTGCCAGCAGTTTAGATGCGAGGGCAACTAATGAAAAACTGTTTTTT
V: TRBV14; D: TRBD2; size: .; J: TRBJ2-1; CDR3: CASSQVAGVMWFEQFF; DNA: TGTGCCAGCAGCCAAGTTGCGGGAGTGATGTGGTTTGAGCAGTTCTTC
V: TRBV7-9; D: .; size: .; J: TRBJ2-3; CDR3: CASPPTVSYPQDTDTQYF; DNA: TGTGCCAGCCCACCGACAGTTTCCTACCCCCAAGACACAGATACGCAGTATTTT
V: TRBV5-5; D: TRBD1; size: once; J: TRBJ2-7; CDR3: CASIPSGTGVHEQYF; DNA: TGTGCCAGCATCCCCTCGGGGACAGGGGTCCACGAGCAGTACTTC
V: TRBV6-2/TRBV6-3; D: TRBD2; size: .; J: TRBJ2-5; CDR3: CASSPGLAGVGETQYF; DNA: TGTGCCAGCAGTCCCGGACTAGCGGGAGTAGGAGAGACCCAGTACTTC
V: TRBV4-1; D: .; size: .; J: TRBJ1-5; CDR3: CASSQTWGGGEGNQPQHF; DNA: TGCGCCAGCAGCCAGACCTGGGGAGGGGGAGAGGGCAATCAGCCCCAGCATTTT
V: TRBV7-9; D: .; size: .; J: TRBJ2-3; CDR3: CASSLAGTPALEDTQYF; DNA: TGTGCCAGCAGCTTAGCTGGGACTCCTGCACTTGAAGATACGCAGTATTTT
V: TRBV18; D: TRBD1; size: .; J: TRBJ1-1; CDR3: CASSPYDRENTEAFF; DNA: TGTGCCAGCTCACCCTATGACAGGGAGAACACTGAAGCTTTCTTT
V: TRBV9; D: TRBD1; size: .; J: TRBJ2-7; CDR3: CASSPRDRGILNEQYF; DNA: TGTGCCAGCAGCCCCAGGGACAGGGGTATTTTGAACGAGCAGTACTTC
V: TRBV5-1; D: TRBD2; size: once; J: TRBJ2-5; CDR3: CASSLATASGVETQYF; DNA: TGCGCCAGCAGCTTGGCCACGGCTAGCGGGGTGGAGACCCAGTACTTC
V: TRBV11-2; D: TRBD2; size: .; J: TRBJ2-7; CDR3: CASSPVSRRSGSSYEQYF; DNA: TGTGCCAGCAGCCCAGTGTCCCGTAGAAGCGGGAGCTCCTACGAGCAGTACTTC
V: TRBV29-1; D: TRBD1; size: .; J: TRBJ2-1; CDR3: CSVEGLPGQLYNEQFF; DNA: TGCAGCGTTGAAGGCTTGCCGGGACAGCTATACAATGAGCAGTTCTTC
V: TRBV7-9; D: .; size: .; J: TRBJ2-3; CDR3: CASSSSRGDTQYF; DNA: TGTGCCAGCAGCTCATCACGGGGGGATACGCAGTATTTT
V: TRBV5-1; D: TRBD1; size: .; J: TRBJ1-1; CDR3: CASSLQGKTNTEAFF; DNA: TGCGCCAGCAGCTTACAGGGGAAGACGAACACTGAAGCTTTCTTT
V: TRBV19; D: .; size: .; J: TRBJ1-5; CDR3: CASSTGNQPQHF; DNA: TGTGCCAGTAGTACTGGCAATCAGCCCCAGCATTTT